One sample yielded the 22 T cell receptor beta chains listed below, sequenced in a study of T cells after yellow fever vaccination. TCRdb recomputed calls from the 5' RACE reads with MiXCR, one row per CDR3 protein. The table records 280,000 or so distinct CDR3 sequences, under 9% of them present only once. The source was CD4+ T cells sorted from PBMCs, collected 5 days after the yellow fever booster vaccination. Receptors were obtained from a man aged 18 to 35 who received the YFV17D yellow fever vaccine.

The sample holds many counts of this clonotype. CDR3 in amino acids: CASGIGEQFF. Here the CDR3 DNA reads TGCGCCAGCGGTATTGGTGAGCAGTTCTTC. The rearrangement uses TRBV4-1 and TRBJ2-1; D is undetermined. V shed 8 bases and J shed 9 bases, with 8 bases lying between them. CDR1 is MGHRA and CDR2 is YSYEKL in the germline V gene. The CDR3 is 10 amino acids.

CDR3 coding DNA: TGTGCCAGCAGCTACACCAGGGCTCTTGCTGGCACAGATACGCAGTATTTT. This codes for CASSYTRALAGTDTQYF. V usage is TRBV7-6 and J usage is TRBJ2-3; a possible D gene is TRBD1 (5 bases). The length of the CDR3 is 17 residues. Per germline, CDR1 SGHVS and CDR2 FNYEAQ. The V gene lost 4 bases and the J gene lost 1 base, with 18 bases spanning the gap.

This clonotype was seen a few times. The genes are TRBV6-2 or TRBV6-3 and TRBJ1-6, with no clear D. Germline V gene data show CDR1 as MNHEY and CDR2 as SVGEGT. Trimming pared 4 bases from V and 8 bases from J, leaving 6 bases between. This CDR3 spans 12 amino acids. CDR3 region: CASSWVDSPLHF. CDR3 nucleotides: TGTGCCAGCAGTTGGGTTGATTCACCCCTCCACTTT.

The V call is TRBV6-2 or TRBV6-3, the J call TRBJ2-5; perhaps TRBD2 as D (6 bases). Germline V gene sequence: CDR1 MNHEY, CDR2 SVGEGT. CDR3 length: 15 residues. Trimming pared 5 bases from V and 4 bases from J, leaving 17 bases between. The DNA for the CDR3 is TGTGCCAGCAGTCCAACGGGACTCCGAGGAGAGACCCAGTACTTC. This encodes CASSPTGLRGETQYF.

The V call is TRBV6-2 or TRBV6-3, the J call TRBJ1-1, with no clear D. Trimming pared 6 bases from V and 1 base from J, leaving 9 bases between. Per the germline V gene, CDR1 is MNHEY and CDR2 is SVGEGT. The CDR3 covers 13 residues. CDR3 residues: CASSRHQNTEAFF. The CDR3 DNA is TGTGCCAGCAGCCGACATCAGAACACTGAAGCTTTCTTT.

The chain combines TRBV5-1 with TRBJ1-5, with a weak D call TRBD1 (6 bases). Germline V gives CDR1 SGHRS, CDR2 YFSETQ. This CDR3 is built from 14 residues. Between the trimmed V and J ends, which lost 4 bases and 4 bases, there was a span of 12 bases. In DNA form, the CDR3 reads TGCGCCAGCAGCCCCAGGGGTGGTAATCAGCCCCAGCATTTT. Amino acid sequence: CASSPRGGNQPQHF.

This clonotype turned up a few times. The chain couples TRBV4-2 to TRBJ2-3, with 10 bases matching TRBD2. The CDR3 totals 13 residues. From germline, CDR1 is LGHNA and CDR2 YNFKEQ. Trimming cost V 8 bases and J 2 bases; bases outside gene matches: 1. The chain's CDR3 is CASLAGDTDTQYF. The CDR3 DNA reads as TGTGCCAGCCTAGCGGGGGACACAGATACGCAGTATTTT.

This sequence joins TRBV7-2 and TRBJ2-1, with TRBD2 identical over 7 bases. Germline V lookup: CDR1 SGHTA, CDR2 FQGNSA. CDR3 length: 15 amino acids. Trimming cost V 5 bases and J 3 bases; bases outside gene matches: 7. The CDR3 nucleotides read TGTGCCAGCAGCCTAAGCGCTAGCGGCTACAATGAGCAGTTCTTC. Its translation is CASSLSASGYNEQFF.

This clonotype was recorded a few times. The chain employs TRBV12-3 or TRBV12-4 and TRBJ2-2, with D unclear. The CDR3 has 15 residues. Trimming took off 7 bases at V and 4 bases at J, with 16 bases between the two ends. CDR3: CASTSIGELTGELFF. Written as DNA, the CDR3 is TGTGCCAGCACCTCCATCGGAGAGCTCACCGGGGAGCTGTTTTTT.

The V gene is TRBV20-1, the J gene TRBJ1-2, with D uncertain. Germline CDR1 and CDR2: DFQATT and SNEGSKA (reference sequence). Trimming shortened V by 5 bases and J by 6 bases, and 10 bases separated the two germline ends. This CDR3 spans 11 amino acids. This chain's CDR3 is CSASPRDGYTF. The CDR3 bases are TGCAGTGCTTCCCCCCGCGATGGCTACACCTTC.

This clonotype appeared a few times. The rearrangement joins TRBV6-2 or TRBV6-3 to TRBJ1-1; weak D call: TRBD1 (5 bases). CDR3 length: 15 amino acids. The germline gives CDR1 MNHEY, CDR2 SVGEGT. Trimming removed 4 bases from V and 0 bases from J, with 12 bases in between. In DNA form, the CDR3 reads TGTGCCAGCAGTTGGAACAGGCAGATGAACACTGAAGCTTTCTTT. This sequence encodes CASSWNRQMNTEAFF.

This clonotype was counted a few times. The chain has TRBV7-2 and TRBJ1-2; TRBD1 might be the D (5 bases). V shed 7 bases and J shed 4 bases, with 19 bases lying between them. Germline CDR1 is SGHTA and CDR2 is FQGNSA. This CDR3 comprises 15 residues. Here the CDR3 DNA reads TGTGCCAGCACCAAGATCGGGGGAATCGGCTATGGCTACACCTTC. Protein sequence: CASTKIGGIGYGYTF.

The rearrangement uses TRBV10-3 and TRBJ2-7, with D unclear. Between the trimmed V and J ends, which lost 2 bases and 0 bases, there was a span of 14 bases. This CDR3 region has 16 residues. The germline V gene encodes CDR1 ENHRY and CDR2 SYGVKD. CDR3 bases: TGTGCCATCAGTGAGGAGATAGTCACTCGCTCCTACGAGCAGTACGTC. Its protein is CAISEEIVTRSYEQYV.

This clonotype was picked up a small number of times. The rearrangement uses TRBV29-1 and TRBJ2-3, with D uncertain. V lost 4 bases and J lost 5, with 13 bases in between. The CDR3 is made up of 13 amino acids. Germline CDR1 and CDR2: SQVTM and ANQGSEA. This CDR3 is CSVGATPQDTQYF. CDR3 bases: TGCAGCGTTGGGGCGACCCCCCAAGATACGCAGTATTTT.

The CDR3: CASSYPRPSVLTF. The CDR3 DNA follows: TGTGCCAGCAGTTACCCGAGACCTAGCGTCCTGACTTTC. V is TRBV6-2 or TRBV6-3 and J is TRBJ2-6; D is ambiguous. From germline, CDR1 is MNHEY and CDR2 SVGEGT. Trimming took 2 bases from V and 12 from J, leaving 11 bases between them. The CDR3 is 13 amino acids.

This clonotype occurred a few times. J is TRBJ2-1 and V is TRBV6-4; weak D call: TRBD2 (6 bases). CDR1 and CDR2 from the germline V gene are MRHNA and SNTAGT. The ends were cut back, 4 bases at V and 0 bases at J, with 13 bases in the middle. The CDR3 is made up of 16 amino acids. In DNA, the CDR3 is TGTGCCAGCAGTGTCACGACTAGTATCTCCTACAATGAGCAGTTCTTC. The encoded protein is CASSVTTSISYNEQFF.

The chain joins TRBV28 to TRBJ1-1; no definite D call. The CDR3 extends over 13 amino acids. V lost 10 bases, J lost 6 bases, and 18 bases lay in between. Germline values: CDR1 MDHEN, CDR2 SYDVKM. CDR3 in amino acids: CATKAGPRAEAFF. DNA for the CDR3: TGTGCCACTAAAGCAGGTCCGAGGGCTGAAGCTTTCTTT.

This clonotype was observed a handful of times. This sequence joins TRBV9 and TRBJ2-1; D might be TRBD1 (6 bases). CDR3 size: 15 residues. The germline CDR1 and CDR2 sequences are SGDLS and YYNGEE. Between the trimmed V and J ends, which lost 4 bases and 6 bases, there was a span of 17 bases. The CDR3 nucleotides are TGTGCCAGCAGCTGGGGGCTAACCGATCGCAATGAGCAGTTCTTC. This translates into CASSWGLTDRNEQFF.

This chain uses TRBV27 with TRBJ2-6; D call uncertain. The CDR3 has 18 residues. Per the germline V gene, CDR1 is MNHEY and CDR2 is SMNVEV (reference sequence). V gave up 3 bases and J gave up 2 bases, with 17 bases separating them. In DNA form, the CDR3 reads TGTGCCAGCAGTTTGGGCCGATGGGGTGGGCCTGGGGCCAACGTCCTGACTTTC. Its protein product is CASSLGRWGGPGANVLTF.

This clonotype was detected a few times. This chain joins TRBV7-6 and TRBJ1-6; D ambiguous. The CDR3 totals 16 residues. Germline CDR1 and CDR2: SGHVS and FNYEAQ. Deletions cut 5 bases from V and 7 bases from J, with 18 bases between. CDR3 DNA sequence: TGTGCCAGCAGCCCTACTGCGGGGAGGGTCAATTCACCCCTCCACTTT. This translates into CASSPTAGRVNSPLHF.

This clonotype showed up just a few times. The chain is built from TRBV6-2 or TRBV6-3 and TRBJ2-3, with TRBD2 identical over 14 bases. The CDR3 totals 17 residues. CDR1 MNHEY and CDR2 SVGEGT come from the germline V gene. V trimming: 7 bases; J trimming: 3 bases; junction bases outside the gene matches: 9. The CDR3 protein is CASNKMGLAGETDTQYF. In nucleotides, the CDR3 is TGTGCCAGCAATAAGATGGGACTAGCGGGGGAAACAGATACGCAGTATTTT.

This clonotype has more than one count but fewer than ten. This sequence joins TRBV10-3 and TRBJ2-5; D remains ambiguous. Germline V CDR1 and CDR2: ENHRY, SYGVKD. This CDR3 is 11 amino acids long. The V end lost 6 bases, the J end lost 0 bases, and 2 bases lay between the germline ends. The CDR3 nucleotides are TGTGCCATCAGGGACCAAGAGACCCAGTACTTC. Translating gives CAIRDQETQYF.